The 8 T cell receptor beta chains below come from one sample, sequenced in a study of control samples from healthy donors and cancer patients. Clones were sequenced by immunoSEQ multiplex PCR, and TCRdb holds only the in-frame ones, with some missing. The data contain about 57,000 clones, around 90% of them singletons. Sample: PBMCs. These receptor sequences come from a man aged 30 to 39 with colorectal cancer.

The chain is built from TRBV30 and TRBJ1-2, with D uncertain. Trimming removed 7 bases from V and 3 bases from J, with 12 bases in between. CDR1 is GTSNPN and CDR2 is SVGIG in the germline V gene (reference sequence). This CDR3 has 12 residues. This CDR3 reads CASDWIDYGYTF. The CDR3 coding sequence is TGTGCCTCAGACTGGATAGACTATGGCTACACCTTC.

This chain joins TRBV5-6 and TRBJ2-1; 8 positions match TRBD1. Germline CDR1 SGHDT, CDR2 YYEEEE. The J segment lost 3 bases and the V segment lost 1 base, leaving 6 bases of the junction unmatched. The CDR3 length is 16 residues. The CDR3 DNA is TGTGCCAGCAGCTTGCCGAGGACAGGGTACTACAATGAGCAGTTCTTC. Translation: CASSLPRTGYYNEQFF.

The table lists this clone with a count of one. The V call is TRBV29-1, the J call TRBJ2-1; a possible D gene is TRBD2 (5 bases). This CDR3 region has 13 residues. V was cut by 7 bases and J by 1 base, with 11 bases left in between. CDR1 and CDR2 from the germline V gene are SQVTM and ANQGSEA. The chain's CDR3 is CSAGLGSYNEQFF. In DNA, the CDR3 is TGCAGCGCCGGACTGGGATCCTACAATGAGCAGTTCTTC.

The chain combines TRBV6-5 with TRBJ2-1, with 7 bases lining up with TRBD2. V gave up 6 bases and J gave up 0 bases; unmatched junction bases: 5. Germline V lookup: CDR1 MNHEY, CDR2 SVGAGI. CDR3 size: 15 residues. The CDR3 spells CASSYTSVSYNEQFF. CDR3 DNA: TGTGCCAGCAGCTACACTAGCGTCTCCTACAATGAGCAGTTCTTC.

This clone was found a few times. DNA for the CDR3: TGTGCCAGCCTACGGTTGGGAAACACCATATATTTT. This encodes CASLRLGNTIYF. The chain couples TRBV12-3 or TRBV12-4 to TRBJ1-3; D remains ambiguous. Trimming shortened V by 8 bases and J by 4 bases, and 9 bases separated the two germline ends. The CDR3 is 12 amino acids.

This clone was counted once. The chain recombines TRBV19 with TRBJ1-6; D gene unclear. Germline CDR1 and CDR2: LNHDA and SQIVND (reference sequence). V was trimmed by 5 bases and J by 9 bases, leaving 8 bases between them. This CDR3 is 12 amino acids long. CDR3 region: CASSSVGSPLHF. In DNA, the CDR3 is TGTGCCAGTAGTTCAGTGGGTTCACCCCTCCACTTT.

The CDR3 sequence: CASSTRDFAYNEQFF. CDR3 coding DNA: TGTGCCAGCAGCACTCGGGACTTTGCCTACAATGAGCAGTTCTTC. The rearrangement uses TRBV7-8 and TRBJ2-1, with D possibly TRBD2 on 6 matching bases. Per germline, CDR1 SGHVS and CDR2 FQNEAQ. The CDR3 extends over 15 amino acids. Trimming cost V 5 bases and J 2 bases, with 13 bases left between them.

DNA for the CDR3: TGTGCCAGCAGCCCCGCGGGGCGTGAAGCTTTCTTT. This sequence encodes CASSPAGREAFF. The chain joins TRBV7-9 to TRBJ1-1, with D possibly being TRBD1 (5 bases). The CDR3 contains 12 residues. The germline V gene encodes CDR1 SEHNR and CDR2 FQNEAQ (reference sequence). The V and J ends lost 5 bases and 7 bases respectively, with 11 bases between them.